This T cell receptor beta chain was identified in a study of cytomegalovirus exposure and HLA in healthy donors. This CDR3 spans 14 amino acids. Looked up from germline, CDR1 is SNHLY and CDR2 is FYNNEI. V lost 6 bases to trimming and J lost 4 bases; unmatched junction nucleotides: 8. This PCR relied on a set of 60 Vbeta primers and 13 Jbeta primers. TCRdb's copy holds only in-frame clones and misses some; the assay was immunoSEQ multiplex PCR. The sample comprises some 140,000 clones, 80% to 85% of which are singletons, and around 7.8% rests with the top ten. Sequencing was carried out using PBMCs. The receptor comes from a woman aged 45-59 years in good health and CMV-seropositive. This chain joins TRBV2 and TRBJ2-5, with TRBD1 identical over 7 bases. The CDR3 sequence: CASRGDSPRETQYF. CDR3 DNA: TGTGCCAGCAGGGGGGACAGTCCTCGAGAGACCCAGTACTTC. Using reference TRBV2 and TRBJ2-5 for the parts outside the CDR3, the full variable domain is EPEVTQTPSHQVTQMGQEVILRCVPISNHLYFYWYRQILGQKVEFLVSFYNNEISEKSEIFDDQFSVERPDGSNFTLKIRSTKLEDSAMYFCASRGDSPRETQYFGPGTRLLVL.